This T cell receptor beta chain is drawn from a study of blood T cell repertoires in COVID-19. TCRdb keeps only in-frame clones here, not all; method: immunoSEQ multiplex PCR. The profile shows around 130,000 clones, approximately 88% of them singletons. From germline, CDR1 is SGHRS and CDR2 YFSETQ. V was cut by 0 bases and J by 0 bases, with 9 bases left in between. The CDR3 has 15 amino acids. The table lists this clone with a count of one. The source is an elderly woman with acute or convalescent COVID-19. This sequence joins TRBV5-1 and TRBJ1-1; D is uncertain. The sample consisted of peripheral blood. CDR3 protein: CASSLVSDMNTEAFF. CDR3 nucleotide sequence: TGCGCCAGCAGCTTGGTCTCAGACATGAACACTGAAGCTTTCTTT.